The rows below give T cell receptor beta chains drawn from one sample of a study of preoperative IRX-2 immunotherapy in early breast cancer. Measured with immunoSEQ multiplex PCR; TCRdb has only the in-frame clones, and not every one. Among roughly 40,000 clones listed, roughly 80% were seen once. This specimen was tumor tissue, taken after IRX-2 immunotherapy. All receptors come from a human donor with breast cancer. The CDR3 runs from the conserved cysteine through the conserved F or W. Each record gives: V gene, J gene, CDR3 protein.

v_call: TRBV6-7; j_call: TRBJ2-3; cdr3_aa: CASSELRLSTDTQYF
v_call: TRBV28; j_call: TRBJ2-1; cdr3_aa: CASWTPTGYYNEQFF
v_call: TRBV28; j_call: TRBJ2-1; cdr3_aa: CASSPASGSLYNEQFF
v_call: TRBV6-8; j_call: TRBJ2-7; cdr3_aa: CASSYSSQGRSEQYF
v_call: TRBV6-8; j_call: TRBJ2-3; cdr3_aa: CASSYLGLNTDTQYF
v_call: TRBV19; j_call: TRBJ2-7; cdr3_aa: CASSRLAGGYEQYF
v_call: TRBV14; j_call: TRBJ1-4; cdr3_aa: CASSQVRLFWQGRDRGEKLFF
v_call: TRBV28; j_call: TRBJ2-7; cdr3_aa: CASSAGGFSSYEQYF
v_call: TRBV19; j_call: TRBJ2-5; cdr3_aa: CASSTSTGGRETQYF
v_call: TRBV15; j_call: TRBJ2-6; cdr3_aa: CATSRGRPSGANVLTF
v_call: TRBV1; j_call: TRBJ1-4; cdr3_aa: CASSPGQLEKLFF
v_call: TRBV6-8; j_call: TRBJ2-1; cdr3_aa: CASSLYAGTDEQFF
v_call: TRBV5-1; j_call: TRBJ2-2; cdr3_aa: CASSPLGTSGIGSGELFF
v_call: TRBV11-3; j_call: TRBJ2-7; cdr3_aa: CASSPRGPEGGEQYF
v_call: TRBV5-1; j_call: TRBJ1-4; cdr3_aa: CASSLGDRAATNEKLFF
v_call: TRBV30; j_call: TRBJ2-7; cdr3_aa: CVEGRADEQYF
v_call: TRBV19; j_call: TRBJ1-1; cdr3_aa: CASSLRTGFVTEAFF
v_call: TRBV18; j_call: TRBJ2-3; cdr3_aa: CASSPPSGGPADTQYF
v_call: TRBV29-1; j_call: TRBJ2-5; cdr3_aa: CGVEGGGETQYF
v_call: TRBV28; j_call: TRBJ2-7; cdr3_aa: CASSLGGVYEQYF
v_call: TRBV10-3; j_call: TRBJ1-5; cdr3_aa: CASRERGAQPQHF
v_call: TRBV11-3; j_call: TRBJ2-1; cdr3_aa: CASSMGLAGGLYNEQFF
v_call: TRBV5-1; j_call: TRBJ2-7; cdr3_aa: CASSRDGLSYEQYF
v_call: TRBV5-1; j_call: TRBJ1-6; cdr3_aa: CASSPLAGSRTSPLHF
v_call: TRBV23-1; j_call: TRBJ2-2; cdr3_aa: CASSQTGGTGELFF
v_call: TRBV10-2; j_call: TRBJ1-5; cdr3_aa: CASSEGGGEQPQHF
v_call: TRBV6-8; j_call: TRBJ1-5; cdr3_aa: CASSRVPGQPQHF
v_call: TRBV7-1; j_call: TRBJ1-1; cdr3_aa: CASSATVNTEAFF
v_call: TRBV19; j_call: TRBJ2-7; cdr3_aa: CASSTQGLPYEQYF
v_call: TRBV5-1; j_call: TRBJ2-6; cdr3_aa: CASSPGLAGHSGANVLTF
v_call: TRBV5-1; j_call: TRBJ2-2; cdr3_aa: CASSLDGGRRTGELFF
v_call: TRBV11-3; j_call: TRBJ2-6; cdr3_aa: CASSLIKGPGANVLTF
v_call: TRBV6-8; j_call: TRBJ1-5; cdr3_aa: CASSDSRNQPQHF
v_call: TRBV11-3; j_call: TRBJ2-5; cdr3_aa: CASSARLAGDLETQYF
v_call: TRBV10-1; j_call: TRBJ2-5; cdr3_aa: CASSKDRSATQYF
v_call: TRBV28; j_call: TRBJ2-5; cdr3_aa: CASSWGTGGETQYF
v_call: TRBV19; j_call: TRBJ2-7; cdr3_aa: CASSIEGKSGLKSKPYEQYF
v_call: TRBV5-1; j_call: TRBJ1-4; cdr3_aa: CASSPSRSATNEKLFF
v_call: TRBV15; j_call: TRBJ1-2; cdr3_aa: CATSFRDSGRYGYTF
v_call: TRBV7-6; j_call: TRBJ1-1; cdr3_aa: CASSFAGSLNTEAFF
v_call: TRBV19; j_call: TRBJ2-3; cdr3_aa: CASSARGLARTDTQYF
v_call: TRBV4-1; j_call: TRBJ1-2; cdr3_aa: CASSPQERIANYGYTF
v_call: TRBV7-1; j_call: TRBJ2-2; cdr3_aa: CASSFRIPNTGELFF
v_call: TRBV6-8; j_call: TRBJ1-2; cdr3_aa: CASSRDRDNYGYTF
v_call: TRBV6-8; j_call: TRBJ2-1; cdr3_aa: CASTDSGGYNEQFF
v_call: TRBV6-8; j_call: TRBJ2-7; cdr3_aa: CASSNLRSSYEQYF
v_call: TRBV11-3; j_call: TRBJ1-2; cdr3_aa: CASSLGGLLYGYTF
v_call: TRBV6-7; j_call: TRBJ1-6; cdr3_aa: CASSYSTGGPRNSPLHF
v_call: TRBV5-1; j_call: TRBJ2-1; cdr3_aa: CASSLDGGANEQFF
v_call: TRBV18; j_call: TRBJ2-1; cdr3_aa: CASSSDGYNEQFF
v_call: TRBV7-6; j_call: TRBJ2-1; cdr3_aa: CASSLVGDRGLDEQFF
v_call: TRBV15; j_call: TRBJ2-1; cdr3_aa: CATSRDKIAGVNEQFF
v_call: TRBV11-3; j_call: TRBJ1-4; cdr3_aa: CASSFGTVNEKLFF
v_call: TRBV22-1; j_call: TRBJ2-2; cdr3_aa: CATSDRGRALHTGELFF
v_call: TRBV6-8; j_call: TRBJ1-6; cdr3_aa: CASSGAQDRPYNSPLHF
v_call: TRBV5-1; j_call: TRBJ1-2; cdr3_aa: CASSLGQMGKGNYGYTF
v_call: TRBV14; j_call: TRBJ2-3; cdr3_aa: CASSPRQGAMRRDTQYF